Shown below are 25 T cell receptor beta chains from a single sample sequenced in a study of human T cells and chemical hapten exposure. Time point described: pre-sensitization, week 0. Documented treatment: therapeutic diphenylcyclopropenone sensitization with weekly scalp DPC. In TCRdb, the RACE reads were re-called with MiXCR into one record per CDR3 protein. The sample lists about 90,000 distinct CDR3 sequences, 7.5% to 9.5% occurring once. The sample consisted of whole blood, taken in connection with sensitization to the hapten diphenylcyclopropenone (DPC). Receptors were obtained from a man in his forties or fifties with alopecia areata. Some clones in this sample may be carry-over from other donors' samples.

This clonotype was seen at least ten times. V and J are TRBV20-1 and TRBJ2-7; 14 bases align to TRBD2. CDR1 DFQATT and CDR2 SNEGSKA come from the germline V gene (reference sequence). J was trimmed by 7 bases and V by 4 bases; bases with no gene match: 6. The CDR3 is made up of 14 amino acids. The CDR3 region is CSAIGLAGGGEQYF. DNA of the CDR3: TGCAGTGCTATAGGACTAGCGGGAGGTGGGGAGCAGTACTTC.

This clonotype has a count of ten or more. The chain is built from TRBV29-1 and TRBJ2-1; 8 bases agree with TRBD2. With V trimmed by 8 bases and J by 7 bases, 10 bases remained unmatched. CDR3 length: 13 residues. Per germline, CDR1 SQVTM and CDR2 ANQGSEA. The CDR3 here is CSLYPGTRNEQFF. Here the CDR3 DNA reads TGCAGCCTCTACCCCGGGACTAGAAATGAGCAGTTCTTC.

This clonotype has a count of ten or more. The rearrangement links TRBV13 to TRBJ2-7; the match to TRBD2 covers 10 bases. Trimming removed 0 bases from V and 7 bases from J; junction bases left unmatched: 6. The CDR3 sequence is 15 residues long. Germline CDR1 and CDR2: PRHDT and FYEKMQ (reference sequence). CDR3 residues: CASSLGLAGGREQYF. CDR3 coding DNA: TGTGCCAGCAGCTTAGGGTTAGCGGGGGGCCGAGAGCAGTACTTC.

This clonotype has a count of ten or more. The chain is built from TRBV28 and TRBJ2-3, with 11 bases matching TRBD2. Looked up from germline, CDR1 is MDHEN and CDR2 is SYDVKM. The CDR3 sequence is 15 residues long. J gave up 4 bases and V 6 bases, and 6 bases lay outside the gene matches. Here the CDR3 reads CASSSGTSGADTQYF. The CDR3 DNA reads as TGTGCCAGCAGCTCTGGGACTAGCGGCGCAGATACGCAGTATTTT. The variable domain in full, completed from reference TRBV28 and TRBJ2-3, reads DVKVTQSSRYLVKRTGEKVFLECVQDMDHENMFWYRQDPGLGLRLIYFSYDVKMKEKGDIPEGYSVSREKKERFSLILESASTNQTSMYLCASSSGTSGADTQYFGPGTRLTVL.

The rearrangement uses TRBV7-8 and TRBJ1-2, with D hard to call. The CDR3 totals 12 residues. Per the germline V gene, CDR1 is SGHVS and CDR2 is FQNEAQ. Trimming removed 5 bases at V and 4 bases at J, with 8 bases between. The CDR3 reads CASSGNSYGYTF. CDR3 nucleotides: TGTGCCAGCAGCGGGAACTCCTATGGCTACACCTTC.

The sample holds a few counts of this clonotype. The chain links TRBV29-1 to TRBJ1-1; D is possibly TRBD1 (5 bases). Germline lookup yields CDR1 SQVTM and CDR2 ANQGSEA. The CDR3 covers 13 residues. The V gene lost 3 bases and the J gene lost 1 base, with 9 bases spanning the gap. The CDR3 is CSVDQGANTEAFF. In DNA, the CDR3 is TGCAGCGTTGACCAAGGGGCGAACACTGAAGCTTTCTTT.

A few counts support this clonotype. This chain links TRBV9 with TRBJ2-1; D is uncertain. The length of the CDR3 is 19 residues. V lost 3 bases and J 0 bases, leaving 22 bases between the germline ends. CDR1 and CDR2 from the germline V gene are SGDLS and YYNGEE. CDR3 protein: CASSAITYGGGRSYNEQFF. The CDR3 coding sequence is TGTGCCAGCAGCGCGATAACTTACGGCGGTGGCCGCTCCTACAATGAGCAGTTCTTC.

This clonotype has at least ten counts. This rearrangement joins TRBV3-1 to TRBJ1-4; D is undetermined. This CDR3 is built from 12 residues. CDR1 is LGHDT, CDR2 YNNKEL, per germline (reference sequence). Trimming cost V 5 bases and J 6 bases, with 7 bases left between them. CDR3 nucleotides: TGTGCCAGCAGCGGCGGACATGAAAAACTGTTTTTT. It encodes CASSGGHEKLFF. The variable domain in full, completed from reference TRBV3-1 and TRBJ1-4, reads DTAVSQTPKYLVTQMGNDKSIKCEQNLGHDTMYWYKQDSKKFLKIMFSYNNKELIINETVPNRFSPKSPDKAHLNLHINSLELGDSAVYFCASSGGHEKLFFGSGTQLSVL.

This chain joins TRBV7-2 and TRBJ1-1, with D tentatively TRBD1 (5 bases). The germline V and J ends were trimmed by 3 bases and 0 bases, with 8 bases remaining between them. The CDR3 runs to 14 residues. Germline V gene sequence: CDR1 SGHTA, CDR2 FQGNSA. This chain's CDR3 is CASSFKQVNTEAFF. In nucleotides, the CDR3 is TGTGCCAGCAGCTTTAAACAGGTGAACACTGAAGCTTTCTTT.

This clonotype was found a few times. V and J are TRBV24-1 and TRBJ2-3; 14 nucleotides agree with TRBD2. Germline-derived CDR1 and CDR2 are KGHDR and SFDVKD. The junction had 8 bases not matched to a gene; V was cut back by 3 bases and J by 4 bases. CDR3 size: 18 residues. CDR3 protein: CATSDPGLAGDNADTQYF. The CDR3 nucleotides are TGTGCCACCAGTGATCCGGGACTAGCGGGAGATAATGCAGATACGCAGTATTTT.

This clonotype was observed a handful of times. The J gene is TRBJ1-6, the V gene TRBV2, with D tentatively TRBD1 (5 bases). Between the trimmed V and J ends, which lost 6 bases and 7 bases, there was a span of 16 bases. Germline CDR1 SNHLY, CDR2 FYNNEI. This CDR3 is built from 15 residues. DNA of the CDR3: TGTGCCAGCAGGATAGGGGCCGGAGGGAATTCACCCCTCCACTTT. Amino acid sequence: CASRIGAGGNSPLHF.

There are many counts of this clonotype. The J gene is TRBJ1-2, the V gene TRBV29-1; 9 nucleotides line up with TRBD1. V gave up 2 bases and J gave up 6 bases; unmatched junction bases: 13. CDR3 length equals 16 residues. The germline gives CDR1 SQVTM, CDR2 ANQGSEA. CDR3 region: CSVEYRGRTGTDGYTF. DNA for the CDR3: TGCAGCGTTGAATACAGGGGGCGCACAGGGACGGATGGCTACACCTTC.

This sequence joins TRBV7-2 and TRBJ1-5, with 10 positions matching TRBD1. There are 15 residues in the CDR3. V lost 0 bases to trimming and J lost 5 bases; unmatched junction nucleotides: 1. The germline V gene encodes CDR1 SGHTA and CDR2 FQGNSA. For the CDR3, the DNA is TGTGCCAGCAGCTTAGCCGGGACAGGGGATCAGCCCCAGCATTTT. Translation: CASSLAGTGDQPQHF.

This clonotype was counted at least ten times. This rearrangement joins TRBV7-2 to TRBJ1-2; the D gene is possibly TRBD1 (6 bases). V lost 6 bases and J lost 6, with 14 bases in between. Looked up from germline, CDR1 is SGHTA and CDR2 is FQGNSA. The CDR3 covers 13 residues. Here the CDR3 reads CASSLRQVHGYTF. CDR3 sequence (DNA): TGTGCCAGCAGTCTACGACAGGTCCATGGCTACACCTTC.

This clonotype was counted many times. Written as DNA, the CDR3 is TGTGCCAGCAGCTTGGGACTAGCGGGCACAGATACGCAGTATTTT. It translates to CASSLGLAGTDTQYF. The V gene is TRBV5-4, the J gene TRBJ2-3; 9 bases map to TRBD2. Germline V CDR1 and CDR2: SGHNT, YYREEE (reference sequence). The CDR3 spans 15 residues. J was trimmed by 1 base and V by 0 bases; bases with no gene match: 0. The whole variable domain, remainder taken from reference TRBV5-4 and TRBJ2-3, is ETGVTQSPTHLIKTRGQQVTLRCSSQSGHNTVSWYQQALGQGPQFIFQYYREEENGRGNFPPRFSGLQFPNYSSELNVNALELDDSALYLCASSLGLAGTDTQYFGPGTRLTVL.

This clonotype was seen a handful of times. CDR3 in amino acids: CASSPAGSYEQYF. The CDR3 DNA follows: TGTGCCAGCAGCCCCGCGGGCTCCTACGAGCAGTACTTC. V usage is TRBV28 and J usage is TRBJ2-7; possibly TRBD2 for D (5 bases). Per germline, CDR1 MDHEN and CDR2 SYDVKM. V lost 6 bases and J lost 0, with 9 bases in between. The CDR3 length is 13 residues. Supplemented by reference TRBV28 and TRBJ2-7, the full variable domain reads DVKVTQSSRYLVKRTGEKVFLECVQDMDHENMFWYRQDPGLGLRLIYFSYDVKMKEKGDIPEGYSVSREKKERFSLILESASTNQTSMYLCASSPAGSYEQYFGPGTRLTVT.

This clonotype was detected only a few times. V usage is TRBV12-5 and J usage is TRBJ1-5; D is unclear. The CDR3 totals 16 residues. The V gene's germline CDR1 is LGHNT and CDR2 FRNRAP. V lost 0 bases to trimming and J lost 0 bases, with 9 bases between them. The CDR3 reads CASGLVNGDSNQPQHF. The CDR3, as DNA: TGTGCTAGTGGTTTGGTAAACGGGGATAGCAATCAGCCCCAGCATTTT.

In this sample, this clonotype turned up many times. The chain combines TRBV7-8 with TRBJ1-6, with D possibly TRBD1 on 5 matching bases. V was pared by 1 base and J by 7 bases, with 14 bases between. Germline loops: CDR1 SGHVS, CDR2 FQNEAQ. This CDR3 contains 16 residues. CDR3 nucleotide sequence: TGTGCCAGCAGCTTAGAGGGAGCACAGGCGAATTCACCCCTCCACTTT. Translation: CASSLEGAQANSPLHF.

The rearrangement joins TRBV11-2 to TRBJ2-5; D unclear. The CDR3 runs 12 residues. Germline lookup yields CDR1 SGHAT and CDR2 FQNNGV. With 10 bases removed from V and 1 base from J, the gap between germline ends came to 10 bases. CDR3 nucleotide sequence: TGTGCCACCGCTAGGTTCCAAGAGACCCAGTACTTC. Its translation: CATARFQETQYF.

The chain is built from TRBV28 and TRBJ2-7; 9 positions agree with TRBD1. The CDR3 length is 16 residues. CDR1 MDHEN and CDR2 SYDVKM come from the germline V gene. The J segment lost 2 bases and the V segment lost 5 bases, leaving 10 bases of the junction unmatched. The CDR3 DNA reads TGTGCCAGCAGTCCCCCCGGGACAGGGATCACCTACGAGCAGTACTTC. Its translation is CASSPPGTGITYEQYF.

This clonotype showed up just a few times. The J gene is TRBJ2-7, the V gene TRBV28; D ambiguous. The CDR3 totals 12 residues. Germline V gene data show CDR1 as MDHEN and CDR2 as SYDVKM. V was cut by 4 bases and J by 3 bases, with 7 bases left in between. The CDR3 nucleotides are TGTGCCAGCAGTTCAGCCTACTACGAGCAGTACTTC. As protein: CASSSAYYEQYF.

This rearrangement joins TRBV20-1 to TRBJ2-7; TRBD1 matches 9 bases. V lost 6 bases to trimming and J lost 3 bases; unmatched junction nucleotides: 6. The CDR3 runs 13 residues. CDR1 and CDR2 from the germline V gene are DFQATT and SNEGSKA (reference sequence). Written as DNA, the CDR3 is TGCAGTGCCCGGACAGGGGCTATCTACGAGCAGTACTTC. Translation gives CSARTGAIYEQYF.

The chain's CDR3 is CASSDRGRLETQYF. For the CDR3, the DNA is TGCGCCAGCAGCGACAGGGGGCGCCTTGAGACCCAGTACTTC. The chain couples TRBV5-1 to TRBJ2-5; 10 bases fit TRBD1. The CDR3 is 14 amino acids. CDR1 is SGHRS and CDR2 is YFSETQ in the germline V gene. After removal of 4 bases from V and 5 bases from J, the junction contained 5 bases not matched to a gene. Complete variable domain (other parts from reference TRBV5-1 and TRBJ2-5): KAGVTQTPRYLIKTRGQQVTLSCSPISGHRSVSWYQQTPGQGLQFLFEYFSETQRNKGNFPGRFSGRQFSNSRSEMNVSTLELGDSALYLCASSDRGRLETQYFGPGTRLLVL.

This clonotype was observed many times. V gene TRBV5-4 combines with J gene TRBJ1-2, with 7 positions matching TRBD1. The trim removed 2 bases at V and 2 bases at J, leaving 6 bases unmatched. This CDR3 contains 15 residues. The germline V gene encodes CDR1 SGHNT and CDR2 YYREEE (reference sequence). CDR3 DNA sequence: TGTGCCAGCAGCTTCCTAGGGGGCAAGAACTATGGCTACACCTTC. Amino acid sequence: CASSFLGGKNYGYTF.

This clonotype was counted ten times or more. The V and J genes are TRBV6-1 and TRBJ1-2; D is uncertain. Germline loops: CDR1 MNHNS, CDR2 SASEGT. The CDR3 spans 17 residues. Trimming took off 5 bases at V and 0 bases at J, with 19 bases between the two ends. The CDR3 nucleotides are TGTGCCAGCAGTAAATACTCGGACCGTAAAGCTAACTATGGCTACACCTTC. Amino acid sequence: CASSKYSDRKANYGYTF.